One sample yielded the 5 T cell receptor beta chains listed below, sequenced in a study of blood T cell repertoires in COVID-19. Using immunoSEQ multiplex PCR, the repertoire was profiled, and TCRdb retains in-frame clones only, with some absent. In the table there are tens of thousands of clones, over 75% of which are singletons. The sequenced sample was peripheral blood. These receptors were taken from a man older than 75 with acute or convalescent COVID-19.

This clone was seen a few times. CDR3 DNA: TGTGCCAGCAGCTTAGATCAAATGAACACTGAAGCTTTCTTT. It specifies CASSLDQMNTEAFF. The chain combines TRBV7-9 with TRBJ1-1, with unresolved D. CDR3 length: 14 amino acids. With 1 base removed from V and 0 bases from J, the gap between germline ends came to 6 bases. The germline V gene has CDR1 SEHNR and CDR2 FQNEAQ (reference sequence). The entire variable domain, with the rest obtained from reference TRBV7-9 and TRBJ1-1, is as follows: DTGVSQNPRHKITKRGQNVTFRCDPISEHNRLYWYRQTLGQGPEFLTYFQNEAQLEKSRLLSDRFSAERPKGSFSTLEIQRTEQGDSAMYLCASSLDQMNTEAFFGQGTRLTVV.

This chain connects TRBV2 to TRBJ2-1, with 10 nucleotides matching TRBD1. Trimming took 5 bases from V and 5 from J; bases not matched to a gene: 6. CDR3 length: 15 residues. Germline V gene data show CDR1 as SNHLY and CDR2 as FYNNEI. The DNA for the CDR3 is TGTGCCAGCAGTACGGACAGGGGGAGAAACAATGAGCAGTTCTTC. It specifies CASSTDRGRNNEQFF.

V is TRBV30 and J is TRBJ2-2, with D tentatively TRBD1 (6 bases). Trimming removed 2 bases at V and 7 bases at J, with 11 bases between. The CDR3 consists of 13 residues. Germline CDR1 GTSNPN, CDR2 SVGIG (reference sequence). The CDR3, as DNA: TGTGCCTGGAGTTACAGGGAACACGGGGAGCTGTTTTTT. This codes for CAWSYREHGELFF. The full variable domain, completed using reference TRBV30 and TRBJ2-2, is SQTIHQWPATLVQPVGSPLSLECTVEGTSNPNLYWYRQAAGRGLQLLFYSVGIGQISSEVPQNLSASRPQDRQFILSSKKLLLSDSGFYLCAWSYREHGELFFGEGSRLTVL.

This chain joins TRBV19 and TRBJ1-5; D remains ambiguous. Trimming took 7 bases from V and 3 from J, leaving 10 bases between them. Germline CDR1 is LNHDA and CDR2 is SQIVND (reference sequence). The CDR3 is 13 residues long. The CDR3 coding sequence is TGTGCCAGTACCCCGAGGGACAATCAGCCCCAGCATTTT. This sequence encodes CASTPRDNQPQHF.

V is TRBV9 and J is TRBJ2-6; no clear D gene. The ends were cut back, 2 bases at V and 0 bases at J, with 6 bases in the middle. CDR1 is SGDLS, CDR2 YYNGEE, per germline. The CDR3 totals 15 residues. The CDR3 loop reads CASSVFSSGANVLTF. The CDR3 nucleotides read TGTGCCAGCAGCGTCTTCAGCTCTGGGGCCAACGTCCTGACTTTC.